This paragraph reports one T cell receptor beta chain. Its specificity is unknown. The data derive from a study of PD-1 blockade in classical Hodgkin lymphoma. General study results and limits: What caused the repertoire differences, perhaps disease activity or prior therapy, remains undefined.

Sample time point: cycle 4 day 1 (C4D1), after less than 7 weeks of nivolumab. Every single patient, without exception, relapsed after autologous stem cell transplantation, and brentuximab vedotin exposure varied. Trimming left V 6 bases short and J 7 bases short, with 16 bases between. From germline, CDR1 is MNHNS and CDR2 SASEGT. The CDR3 length is 14 residues. Data came from immunoSEQ multiplex PCR; TCRdb stores just in-frame clones and leaves some out. Found here are tens of thousands of clones, 70% to 85% of them singletons; the top ten hold about a fifth. Material: peripheral blood mononuclear cells (PBMCs), obtained before the fourth cycle of nivolumab. The receptor was isolated from a human donor with classical Hodgkin lymphoma. This chain joins TRBV6-1 and TRBJ1-5; D is possibly TRBD1 (5 bases). In nucleotides, the CDR3 is TGTGCCAGCAGGCACGACAGAGTAGAGCAGCCCCAGCATTTT. Translation gives CASRHDRVEQPQHF.